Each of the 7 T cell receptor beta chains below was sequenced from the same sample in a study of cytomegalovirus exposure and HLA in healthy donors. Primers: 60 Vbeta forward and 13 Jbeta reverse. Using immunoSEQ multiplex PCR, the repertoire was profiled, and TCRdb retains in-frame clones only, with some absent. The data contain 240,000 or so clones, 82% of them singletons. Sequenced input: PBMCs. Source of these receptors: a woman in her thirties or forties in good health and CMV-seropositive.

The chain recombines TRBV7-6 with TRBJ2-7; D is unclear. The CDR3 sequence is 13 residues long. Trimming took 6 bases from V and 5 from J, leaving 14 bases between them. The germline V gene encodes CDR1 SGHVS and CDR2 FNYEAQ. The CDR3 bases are TGTGCCAGCAGTCCCGATAGAGGTAACGAGCAGTACTTC. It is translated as CASSPDRGNEQYF.

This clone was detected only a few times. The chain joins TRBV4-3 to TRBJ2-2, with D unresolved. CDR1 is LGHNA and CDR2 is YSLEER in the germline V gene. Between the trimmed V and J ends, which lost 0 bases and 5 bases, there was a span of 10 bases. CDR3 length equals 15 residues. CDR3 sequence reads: CASSQDVLPTGELFF. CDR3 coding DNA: TGCGCCAGCAGCCAAGATGTACTGCCAACCGGGGAGCTGTTTTTT.

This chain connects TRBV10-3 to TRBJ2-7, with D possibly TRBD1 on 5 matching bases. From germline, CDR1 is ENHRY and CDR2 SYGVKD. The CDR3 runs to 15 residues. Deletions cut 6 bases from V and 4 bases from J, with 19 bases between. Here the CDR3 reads CAISEQPFQGYEQYF. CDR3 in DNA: TGTGCCATCAGCGAACAACCCTTCCAGGGATACGAGCAGTACTTC.

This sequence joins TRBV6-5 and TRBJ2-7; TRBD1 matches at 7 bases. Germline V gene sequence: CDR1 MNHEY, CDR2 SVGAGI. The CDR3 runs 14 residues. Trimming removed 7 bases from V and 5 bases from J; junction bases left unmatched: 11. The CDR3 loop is CASNQGVNLHEQYF. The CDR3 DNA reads TGTGCCAGCAATCAGGGGGTTAACCTCCACGAGCAGTACTTC.

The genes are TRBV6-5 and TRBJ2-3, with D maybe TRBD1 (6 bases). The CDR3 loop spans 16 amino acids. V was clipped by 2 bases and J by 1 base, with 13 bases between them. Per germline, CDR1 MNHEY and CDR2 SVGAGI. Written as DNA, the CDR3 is TGTGCCAGCAGTTACCGCTACAGGGAAGGCACAGATACGCAGTATTTT. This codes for CASSYRYREGTDTQYF.

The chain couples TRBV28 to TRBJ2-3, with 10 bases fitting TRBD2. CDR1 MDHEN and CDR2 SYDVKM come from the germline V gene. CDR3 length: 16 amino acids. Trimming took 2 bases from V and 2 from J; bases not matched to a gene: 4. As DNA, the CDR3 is TGTGCCAGCAGTTTAGCCAGCGGGAGGGTCACAGATACGCAGTATTTT. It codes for CASSLASGRVTDTQYF.

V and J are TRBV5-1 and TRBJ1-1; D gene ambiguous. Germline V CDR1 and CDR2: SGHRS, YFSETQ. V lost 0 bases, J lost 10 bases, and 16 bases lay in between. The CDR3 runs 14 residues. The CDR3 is CASSLAVGDLVAFF. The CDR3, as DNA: TGCGCCAGCAGCTTGGCCGTCGGGGATCTAGTAGCTTTCTTT.